A selection of T cell receptor beta chains follows, all from one sample in a study of cytomegalovirus exposure and HLA in healthy donors. This table comes from immunoSEQ multiplex PCR, and its TCRdb copy is limited to in-frame clones, with some not included. The table lists about 180,000 clones, about 80% of them singletons. Source material: PBMCs. These receptors originate from a woman aged 25 to 39 in good health and CMV-seronegative. The CDR3 runs from the conserved cysteine through the conserved F or W. The order of the fields is D gene, clone size, V gene, J gene, CDR3 protein, CDR3 DNA. D genes are given only for firm matches. Some rows have no size entry. The others give once, few or many, or a class for an expanded clone.

D: -
size: -
V: TRBV10-3
J: TRBJ2-7
CDR3: CAISVMAPNSYEQYF
DNA: TGTGCCATCAGTGTGATGGCCCCCAACTCCTACGAGCAGTACTTC

D: TRBD1
size: -
V: TRBV29-1
J: TRBJ1-2
CDR3: CSVTRQGVDGYTF
DNA: TGCAGCGTTACCCGACAGGGGGTTGATGGCTACACCTTC

D: TRBD2
size: -
V: TRBV28
J: TRBJ2-7
CDR3: CASFLYPRGLELDEQYF
DNA: TGTGCCAGCTTCCTATACCCCCGAGGACTAGAGTTGGACGAGCAGTACTTC

D: -
size: -
V: TRBV9
J: TRBJ1-4
CDR3: CASSVYGQPNEKLFF
DNA: TGTGCCAGCAGCGTATACGGACAGCCTAATGAAAAACTGTTTTTT

D: TRBD2
size: -
V: TRBV5-4
J: TRBJ2-1
CDR3: CASSFPGTSEQFF
DNA: TGTGCCAGCAGCTTTCCCGGGACTAGTGAGCAGTTCTTC

D: -
size: -
V: TRBV10-3
J: TRBJ1-4
CDR3: CAISRGSTNEKLFF
DNA: TGTGCCATCAGCCGGGGGTCAACTAATGAAAAACTGTTTTTT

D: -
size: -
V: TRBV7-2
J: TRBJ2-2
CDR3: CATVLKNTGELFF
DNA: TGTGCCACCGTATTAAAGAACACCGGGGAGCTGTTTTTT

D: -
size: -
V: TRBV6-6
J: TRBJ1-1
CDR3: CASRSFQGEAFF
DNA: TGTGCCAGCCGATCTTTTCAGGGCGAAGCTTTCTTT

D: -
size: -
V: TRBV28
J: TRBJ1-3
CDR3: CASSLPTGSGNTIYF
DNA: TGTGCCAGCAGTTTGCCGACAGGCTCTGGAAACACCATATATTTT

D: -
size: -
V: TRBV19
J: TRBJ1-3
CDR3: CATRQNSGNTIYF
DNA: TGTGCGACAAGGCAGAACTCTGGAAACACCATATATTTT

D: TRBD2
size: -
V: TRBV2
J: TRBJ2-4
CDR3: CASLSGLAGGRYVKNIQYF
DNA: TGTGCCAGCCTTTCGGGACTAGCGGGAGGTCGGTATGTCAAAAACATTCAGTACTTC

D: -
size: -
V: TRBV7-2
J: TRBJ2-7
CDR3: CASSLLRDSYEQYF
DNA: TGTGCCAGCAGCTTACTGCGGGACTCCTACGAGCAGTACTTC

D: TRBD2
size: -
V: TRBV28
J: TRBJ2-5
CDR3: CASSSTLLAGTQETQYF
DNA: TGTGCCAGCAGCTCCACCCTTTTAGCGGGGACCCAAGAGACCCAGTACTTC

D: -
size: -
V: TRBV19
J: TRBJ2-7
CDR3: CASSILAGQSYEQYF
DNA: TGTGCCAGTAGTATTTTAGCGGGACAGTCCTACGAGCAGTACTTC

D: TRBD1
size: few
V: TRBV5-5
J: TRBJ1-3
CDR3: CASSRIGTGINTIYF
DNA: TGTGCCAGCAGCCGTATCGGGACAGGTATTAACACCATATATTTT

D: -
size: few
V: TRBV4-3
J: TRBJ1-1
CDR3: CASSQGARNTEAFF
DNA: TGCGCCAGCAGCCAAGGGGCAAGGAACACTGAAGCTTTCTTT

D: -
size: -
V: TRBV7-9
J: TRBJ1-2
CDR3: CASSPGGTNGYTF
DNA: TGTGCCAGCAGCCCGGGGGGGACAAATGGCTACACCTTC

D: -
size: -
V: TRBV6-5
J: TRBJ2-7
CDR3: CASSLPGSSYEQYF
DNA: TGTGCCAGCAGCCTCCCGGGGAGTTCCTACGAGCAGTACTTC

D: -
size: -
V: TRBV4-1
J: TRBJ1-1
CDR3: CASSQGHGDTEAFF
DNA: TGCGCCAGCAGCCAAGGCCACGGGGACACTGAAGCTTTCTTT

D: -
size: -
V: TRBV5-1
J: TRBJ1-4
CDR3: CASRLQTNEKLFF
DNA: TGCGCCAGCAGGCTCCAGACTAATGAAAAACTGTTTTTT

D: -
size: -
V: TRBV28
J: TRBJ2-7
CDR3: CASPPRGLLKRAYEQYF
DNA: TGTGCCAGCCCCCCCAGGGGTCTACTAAAACGAGCCTACGAGCAGTACTTC

D: -
size: -
V: TRBV5-1
J: TRBJ2-2
CDR3: CASRDSLDAGELFF
DNA: TGCGCCAGCAGGGACAGCCTAGACGCCGGGGAGCTGTTTTTT

D: TRBD1
size: few
V: TRBV25-1
J: TRBJ1-1
CDR3: CASMGQGNTEAFF
DNA: TGTGCCAGCATGGGACAGGGGAACACTGAAGCTTTCTTT

D: TRBD2
size: -
V: TRBV7-9
J: TRBJ2-3
CDR3: CASSSRSAGKNTQYF
DNA: TGTGCCAGCAGTAGTAGGTCAGCGGGAAAGAATACGCAGTATTTT

D: -
size: -
V: TRBV7-9
J: TRBJ2-7
CDR3: CASSSQGEQYF
DNA: TGTGCCAGCAGCTCTCAGGGAGAGCAGTACTTC

D: TRBD1
size: -
V: TRBV28
J: TRBJ2-3
CDR3: CASSSGGGQGTDTQYF
DNA: TGTGCCAGCAGTTCCGGTGGGGGACAGGGGACAGATACGCAGTATTTT

D: -
size: -
V: TRBV5-1
J: TRBJ2-5
CDR3: CASSTGHYQETQYF
DNA: TGCGCCAGCAGCACTGGACACTATCAAGAGACCCAGTACTTC

D: -
size: few
V: TRBV10-3
J: TRBJ1-2
CDR3: CAISSLPPPGDGYGYTF
DNA: TGTGCCATCAGCTCGCTCCCTCCACCGGGGGATGGATATGGCTACACCTTC

D: TRBD2
size: -
V: TRBV7-9
J: TRBJ2-5
CDR3: CASSERFRTSLQETQYF
DNA: TGTGCCAGCAGCGAGAGATTCAGGACTAGTCTACAAGAGACCCAGTACTTC

D: -
size: -
V: TRBV27
J: TRBJ2-7
CDR3: CASSPKWGGEQYF
DNA: TGTGCCAGCAGTCCAAAATGGGGAGGCGAGCAGTACTTC

D: TRBD1
size: -
V: TRBV27
J: TRBJ2-7
CDR3: CASSSRGSISYEQYF
DNA: TGTGCCAGCAGTTCCAGGGGGTCTATCTCCTACGAGCAGTACTTC

D: -
size: -
V: TRBV4-3
J: TRBJ2-7
CDR3: CASSRDSDSYEQYF
DNA: TGCGCCAGCAGTCGCGACAGCGACTCCTACGAGCAGTACTTC

D: TRBD2
size: -
V: TRBV5-1
J: TRBJ2-2
CDR3: CASSLAGGDTGELFF
DNA: TGCGCCAGCAGCTTAGCGGGAGGGGACACCGGGGAGCTGTTTTTT

D: TRBD1
size: -
V: TRBV19
J: TRBJ1-5
CDR3: CASSSSTGTDQPQHF
DNA: TGTGCCAGTAGTTCATCCACCGGGACAGATCAGCCCCAGCATTTT

D: TRBD2
size: -
V: TRBV9
J: TRBJ2-2
CDR3: CASSANSGAYTGELFF
DNA: TGTGCCAGCAGCGCCAATAGCGGGGCCTACACCGGGGAGCTGTTTTTT

D: -
size: -
V: TRBV19
J: TRBJ1-2
CDR3: CASSRPDYGYTF
DNA: TGTGCCAGTAGTAGGCCAGACTATGGCTACACCTTC

D: TRBD2
size: -
V: TRBV28
J: TRBJ2-1
CDR3: CASSLWARLGLEANNEQFF
DNA: TGTGCCAGCAGTTTATGGGCCAGGCTGGGACTAGAGGCTAACAATGAGCAGTTCTTC

D: -
size: -
V: TRBV19
J: TRBJ2-1
CDR3: CASSFWTGYNEQFF
DNA: TGTGCCAGTAGTTTCTGGACTGGCTACAATGAGCAGTTCTTC

D: -
size: -
V: TRBV9
J: TRBJ2-3
CDR3: CASSASLVLDTQYF
DNA: TGTGCCAGCAGCGCCTCACTAGTTTTAGATACGCAGTATTTT

D: -
size: -
V: TRBV7-2
J: TRBJ2-2
CDR3: CASRRNPDGKNTGELFF
DNA: TGTGCCAGCAGGAGAAACCCCGACGGGAAAAACACCGGGGAGCTGTTTTTT

D: -
size: -
V: TRBV7-2
J: TRBJ2-1
CDR3: CASSPNGQSYNEQFF
DNA: TGTGCCAGCAGCCCCAATGGACAGTCCTACAATGAGCAGTTCTTC

D: -
size: -
V: TRBV2
J: TRBJ1-6
CDR3: CASSGTGMRNNSPLHF
DNA: TGTGCCAGCAGTGGTACAGGGATGCGAAATAATTCACCCCTCCACTTT

D: TRBD2
size: -
V: TRBV2
J: TRBJ2-2
CDR3: CASIERLAGKWGTGELFF
DNA: TGTGCCAGCATCGAGAGACTAGCGGGCAAATGGGGCACCGGGGAGCTGTTTTTT

D: -
size: -
V: TRBV28
J: TRBJ1-4
CDR3: CASSAAGIANEKLFF
DNA: TGTGCCAGCAGTGCAGCAGGGATAGCTAATGAAAAACTGTTTTTT

D: TRBD2
size: -
V: TRBV30
J: TRBJ2-3
CDR3: CAWSVLTSSTDTQYF
DNA: TGTGCCTGGAGTGTACTGACTAGCAGCACAGATACGCAGTATTTT

D: TRBD1
size: -
V: TRBV5-5
J: TRBJ1-5
CDR3: CASSLGTGSYSNQPQHF
DNA: TGTGCCAGCAGCCTAGGGACAGGGTCATATAGCAATCAGCCCCAGCATTTT

D: -
size: -
V: TRBV19
J: TRBJ1-2
CDR3: CASSIAENYGYTF
DNA: TGTGCCAGTAGTATCGCCGAGAACTATGGCTACACCTTC

D: -
size: -
V: TRBV2
J: TRBJ2-3
CDR3: CASSEGGFRGTDTQYF
DNA: TGTGCCAGCAGTGAAGGAGGGTTCCGGGGCACAGATACGCAGTATTTT

D: TRBD2
size: -
V: TRBV5-1
J: TRBJ2-5
CDR3: CASSIEGLATDQETQYF
DNA: TGCGCCAGCAGCATCGAGGGACTAGCGACAGACCAAGAGACCCAGTACTTC

D: -
size: -
V: TRBV4-3
J: TRBJ1-5
CDR3: CASSQDRGTQPQHF
DNA: TGCGCCAGCAGCCAAGATCGGGGGACGCAGCCCCAGCATTTT

D: TRBD1
size: -
V: TRBV30
J: TRBJ2-7
CDR3: CAWSPTGNEQYF
DNA: TGTGCCTGGAGTCCGACAGGGAACGAGCAGTACTTC

D: TRBD1
size: -
V: TRBV5-4
J: TRBJ1-6
CDR3: CASSLGGQGLSPLHF
DNA: TGTGCCAGCAGCTTGGGCGGACAGGGTCTTTCACCCCTCCACTTT

D: -
size: few
V: TRBV6-1
J: TRBJ2-2
CDR3: CASKSRRNTGELFF
DNA: TGTGCCAGCAAATCTAGGAGGAACACCGGGGAGCTGTTTTTT

D: -
size: -
V: TRBV28
J: TRBJ1-5
CDR3: CASSFGGSNQPQHF
DNA: TGTGCCAGCAGTTTTGGGGGGAGCAATCAGCCCCAGCATTTT

D: TRBD1
size: -
V: TRBV7-2
J: TRBJ2-7
CDR3: CASSFLWTAQGAYEQYF
DNA: TGTGCCAGCAGCTTTTTGTGGACGGCACAGGGGGCCTACGAGCAGTACTTC